This passage covers 14 T cell receptor beta chains from one sample sequenced in a study of blood T cells in healthy people across ages. PCR was performed a second time for about 7 to 12 cycles using a sample-barcoded 5' primer and a J-beta primer mix. One entry per CDR3 protein results from TCRdb running MiXCR on the 5' RACE reads. This sample carries hundreds of thousands of distinct CDR3 sequences, roughly 30% of them seen once, and the ten largest clones take 15% to 19%. The specimen was blood. The receptors shown here come from an elderly woman in good health.

A word on this clonotype: A much larger clone differs by one base, so this may be a read error. The V call is TRBV14, the J call TRBJ1-2; TRBD1 is a possible D gene (6 bases). The CDR3 extends over 16 amino acids. CDR1 is SGHDN and CDR2 is FVKESK in the germline V gene. The V end lost 0 bases, the J end lost 6 bases, and 17 bases lay between the germline ends. The CDR3 DNA reads as TGTGCCAGCAGCCAAGAAAGGAGGTTCGGGGGGCATGGCTACACCTTC. Translated: CASSQERRFGGHGYTF.

Ten or more counts support this clonotype. The chain carries TRBV9 and TRBJ1-2; D is perhaps TRBD1 (5 bases). The V gene lost 4 bases and the J gene lost 8 bases, with 15 bases spanning the gap. The CDR3 sequence is 13 residues long. Per the germline V gene, CDR1 is SGDLS and CDR2 is YYNGEE. Written as DNA, the CDR3 is TGTGCCAGCAGCCCGCAGACAGCCGGAGGCTACACCTTC. It translates to CASSPQTAGGYTF.

The table lists this clonotype with many counts. The chain joins TRBV9 to TRBJ2-5; TRBD2 aligns across 13 bases. The CDR3 has 15 residues. The V and J ends lost 3 bases and 5 bases, in that order; junction bases with no gene match: 4. Germline V gives CDR1 SGDLS, CDR2 YYNGEE. The DNA for the CDR3 is TGTGCCAGCAGCGGACTAGCGGGGGGTGGGGAGACCCAGTACTTC. Amino acids: CASSGLAGGGETQYF.

Points on this clonotype: A junction boundary mismatches the germline segment, possibly from a read error. The rearrangement uses TRBV4-3 and TRBJ2-3; the match to TRBD2 covers 11 bases. Germline V gene lookup returns CDR1 LGHNA and CDR2 YSLEER. The CDR3 sequence is 18 residues long. DNA of the CDR3: TGCGCCGGCAGTCAAGACCTGACTAGCGGGGTTTCCGCAGATACGCAGTATTTT. Its translation is CAGSQDLTSGVSADTQYF.

The sample holds many counts of this clonotype. The chain is built from TRBV5-1 and TRBJ2-3; no firm D call. Trimming removed 4 bases at V and 4 bases at J, with 7 bases between. CDR1 and CDR2 (germline): SGHRS, YFSETQ. The CDR3 sequence is 12 residues long. The CDR3 spells CASSGLADTQYF. CDR3 DNA sequence: TGCGCCAGCAGCGGGTTAGCAGATACGCAGTATTTT. The full variable domain, its missing parts supplied by reference TRBV5-1 and TRBJ2-3, is KAGVTQTPRYLIKTRGQQVTLSCSPISGHRSVSWYQQTPGQGLQFLFEYFSETQRNKGNFPGRFSGRQFSNSRSEMNVSTLELGDSALYLCASSGLADTQYFGPGTRLTVL.

V gene TRBV12-3 or TRBV12-4 combines with J gene TRBJ2-3, with TRBD2 as a possible D gene (6 bases). Trimming cost V 5 bases and J 5 bases, with 11 bases left between them. CDR3 length: 13 amino acids. The chain's CDR3 is CASSILAVDTQYF. In nucleotides, the CDR3 is TGTGCCAGCAGTATTTTAGCGGTAGATACGCAGTATTTT.

This clonotype has a handful of counts. Just one base apart from a much larger clone, this may be a read error. The V call is TRBV3-1, the J call TRBJ2-5; D is perhaps TRBD1 or TRBD2 (5 bases each). The CDR3 totals 15 residues. Trimming shortened V by 4 bases and J by 2 bases, and 14 bases separated the two germline ends. Germline CDR1 is LGHDT and CDR2 is YNNKEL (reference sequence). The chain's CDR3 is CASSRREGQQETQYF. The CDR3 DNA reads TGTGCCAGCAGCCGAAGAGAGGGGCAGCAAGAGACCCAGTACTTC.

V is TRBV5-1 and J is TRBJ2-7; D is perhaps TRBD2 (5 bases). CDR3 length: 14 residues. Trimming took off 5 bases at V and 0 bases at J, with 12 bases between the two ends. CDR1 is SGHRS and CDR2 is YFSETQ in the germline V gene. CDR3 loop: CASRPTSVSYEQYF. The CDR3 nucleotides read TGCGCCAGCAGACCTACTAGTGTCTCCTACGAGCAGTACTTC.

This clonotype appeared many times. V and J are TRBV4-1 and TRBJ1-1, with 9 bases matching TRBD1. This CDR3 has 13 amino acids. V lost 3 bases, J lost 6 bases, and 2 bases stayed unmatched. Germline V gene data show CDR1 as MGHRA and CDR2 as YSYEKL. CDR3 coding DNA: TGCGCCAGCAGCCAGGGACAGGGAGCTGAAGCTTTCTTT. Translated: CASSQGQGAEAFF.

This clonotype was counted many times. CDR3 in DNA: TGTGCCACCAGCAGAGAGGGGACAGTACCCGCTGGGACCCAGTACTTC. Amino acids: CATSREGTVPAGTQYF. The chain combines TRBV15 with TRBJ2-5; TRBD1 matches at 7 bases. J lost 7 bases, V lost 0 bases, and 11 bases had no gene match. There are 16 residues in the CDR3. Germline V gene sequence: CDR1 LNHNV, CDR2 YYDKDF (reference sequence). Using reference TRBV15 and TRBJ2-5 for the parts outside the CDR3, the full variable domain is DAMVIQNPRYQVTQFGKPVTLSCSQTLNHNVMYWYQQKSSQAPKLLFHYYDKDFNNEADTPDNFQSRRPNTSFCFLDIRSPGLGDTAMYLCATSREGTVPAGTQYFGPGTRLLVL.

A note on this clonotype: The junction shows a germline mismatch at one end, possibly a read error. The V gene is TRBV30, the J gene TRBJ1-4; 7 bases agree with TRBD1. In germline, CDR1 is GTSNPN, CDR2 SVGIG (reference sequence). CDR3 length: 15 amino acids. Here the CDR3 DNA reads TGTGCCTGGAGTACCTTACAGGGGAGTAATGAAAAGCTGTTTTTT. It is translated as CAWSTLQGSNEKLFF.

The genes are TRBV6-2 or TRBV6-3 and TRBJ2-1; D gene ambiguous. Trimming stripped 6 bases from V and 0 bases from J, with 18 bases between. The CDR3 runs 17 residues. Germline loops: CDR1 MNHEY, CDR2 SVGEGT. The CDR3 loop is CASSTRGHGSSYNEQFF. The CDR3 coding sequence is TGTGCCAGCAGCACCCGAGGCCACGGAAGCTCCTACAATGAGCAGTTCTTC.

This chain connects TRBV20-1 to TRBJ2-3; 11 bases are a match to TRBD2. With 4 bases clipped from V and 3 bases from J, the junction kept 9 bases outside the gene matches. Germline loops: CDR1 DFQATT, CDR2 SNEGSKA (reference sequence). The CDR3 totals 16 residues. CDR3 region: CSATDWASGGTDTQYF. In nucleotides, the CDR3 is TGCAGTGCTACAGATTGGGCTAGCGGGGGGACAGATACGCAGTATTTT.

This clonotype was recorded many times. J is TRBJ2-7 and V is TRBV5-1, with D unresolved. The CDR3 totals 13 residues. The V end was cut by 0 bases, the J end by 6 bases, with 10 bases between. CDR1 and CDR2 (germline): SGHRS, YFSETQ. The CDR3 region has the DNA TGCGCCAGCAGCTTGGCGACGTTGCGCGAGCAGTACTTC. It yields the protein CASSLATLREQYF.